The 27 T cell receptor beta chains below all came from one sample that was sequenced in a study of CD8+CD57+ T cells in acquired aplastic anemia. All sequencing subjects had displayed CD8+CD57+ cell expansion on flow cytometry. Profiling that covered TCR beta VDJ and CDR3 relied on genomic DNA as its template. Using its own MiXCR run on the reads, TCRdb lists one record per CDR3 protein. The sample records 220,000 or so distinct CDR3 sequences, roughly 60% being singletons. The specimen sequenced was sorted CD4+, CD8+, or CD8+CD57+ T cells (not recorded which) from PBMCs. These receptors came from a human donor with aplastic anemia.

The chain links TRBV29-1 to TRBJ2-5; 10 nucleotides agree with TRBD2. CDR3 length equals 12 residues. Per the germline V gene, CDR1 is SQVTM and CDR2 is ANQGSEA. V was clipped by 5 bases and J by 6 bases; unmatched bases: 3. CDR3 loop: CSVLAGGQTQYF. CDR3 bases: TGCAGCGTTTTAGCGGGAGGTCAGACCCAGTACTTC. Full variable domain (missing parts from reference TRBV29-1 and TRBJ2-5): SAVISQKPSRDICQRGTSLTIQCQVDSQVTMMFWYRQQPGQSLTLIATANQGSEATYESGFVIDKFPISRPNLTFSTLTVSNMSPEDSSIYLCSVLAGGQTQYFGPGTRLLVL.

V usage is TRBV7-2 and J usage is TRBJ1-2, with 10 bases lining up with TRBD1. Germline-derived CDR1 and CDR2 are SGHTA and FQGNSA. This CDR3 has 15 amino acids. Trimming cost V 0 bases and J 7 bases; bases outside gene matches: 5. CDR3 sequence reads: CASSLAWDRGCGYTF. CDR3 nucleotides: TGTGCCAGCAGCTTAGCCTGGGACAGGGGTTGTGGCTACACCTTC.

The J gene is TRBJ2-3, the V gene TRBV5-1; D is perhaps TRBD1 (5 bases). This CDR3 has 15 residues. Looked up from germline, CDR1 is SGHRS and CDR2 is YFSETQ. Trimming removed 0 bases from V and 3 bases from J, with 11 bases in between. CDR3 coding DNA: TGCGCCAGCAGCTTGGATTGGGGCAGGACAGATACGCAGTATTTT. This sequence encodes CASSLDWGRTDTQYF. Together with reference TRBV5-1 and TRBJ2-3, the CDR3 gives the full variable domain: KAGVTQTPRYLIKTRGQQVTLSCSPISGHRSVSWYQQTPGQGLQFLFEYFSETQRNKGNFPGRFSGRQFSNSRSEMNVSTLELGDSALYLCASSLDWGRTDTQYFGPGTRLTVL.

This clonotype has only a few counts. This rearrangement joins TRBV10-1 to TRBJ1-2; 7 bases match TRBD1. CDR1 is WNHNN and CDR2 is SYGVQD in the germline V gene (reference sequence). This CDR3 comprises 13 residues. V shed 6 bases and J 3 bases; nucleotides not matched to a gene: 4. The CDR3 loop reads CASRTTGDYGYTF. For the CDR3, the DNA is TGCGCCAGCAGGACCACAGGGGACTATGGCTACACCTTC.

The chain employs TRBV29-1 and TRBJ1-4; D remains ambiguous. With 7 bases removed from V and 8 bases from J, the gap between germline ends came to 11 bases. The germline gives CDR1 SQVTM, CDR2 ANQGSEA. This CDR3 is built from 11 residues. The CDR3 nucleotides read TGCAGCGCCCTATCGGGCGAAAAACTGTTTTTT. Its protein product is CSALSGEKLFF.

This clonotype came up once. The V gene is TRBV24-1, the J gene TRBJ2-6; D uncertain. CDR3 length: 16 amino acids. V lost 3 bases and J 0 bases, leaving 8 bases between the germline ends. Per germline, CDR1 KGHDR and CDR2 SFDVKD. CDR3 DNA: TGTGCCACCAGTGATGCTGTCTCCTCTGGGGCCAACGTCCTGACTTTC. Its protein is CATSDAVSSGANVLTF.

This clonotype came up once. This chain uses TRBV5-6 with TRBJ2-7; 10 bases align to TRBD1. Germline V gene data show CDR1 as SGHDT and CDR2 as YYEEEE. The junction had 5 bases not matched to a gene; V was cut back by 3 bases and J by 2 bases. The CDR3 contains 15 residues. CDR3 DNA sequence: TGTGCCAGCAGCTCCGGACAGGGGGTCCCCTACGAGCAGTACTTC. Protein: CASSSGQGVPYEQYF.

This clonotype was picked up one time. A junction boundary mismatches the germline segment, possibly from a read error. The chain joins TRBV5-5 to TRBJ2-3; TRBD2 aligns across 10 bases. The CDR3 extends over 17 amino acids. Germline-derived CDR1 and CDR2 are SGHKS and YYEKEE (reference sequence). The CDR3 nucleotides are TGCGCCAGCAGCTTGGAAGCGGGGGGGCCGAGGACAGATGCGCAGTATTTT. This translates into CASSLEAGGPRTDAQYF. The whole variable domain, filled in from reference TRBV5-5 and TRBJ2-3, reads DAGVTQSPTHLIKTRGQQVTLRCSPISGHKSVSWYQQVLGQGPQFIFQYYEKEERGRGNFPDRFSARQFPNYSSELNVNALLLGDSALYLCASSLEAGGPRTDAQYFGPGTRLTVL.

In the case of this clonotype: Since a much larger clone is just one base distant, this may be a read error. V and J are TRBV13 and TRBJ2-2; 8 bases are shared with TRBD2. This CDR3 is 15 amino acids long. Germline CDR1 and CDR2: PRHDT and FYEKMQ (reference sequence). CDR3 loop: CASRPSGGDTGEPFF. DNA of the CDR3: TGTGCCAGCAGACCAAGCGGGGGAGACACCGGGGAGCCGTTTTTT.

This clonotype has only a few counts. CDR3 in DNA: TGTGCCAGCAGCTTAGGTCCAGGGGCCGGCTACGAGCAGTACTTC. This encodes CASSLGPGAGYEQYF. The J gene is TRBJ2-7, the V gene TRBV7-2, with D perhaps TRBD1 (6 bases). The V gene's germline CDR1 is SGHTA and CDR2 FQGNSA. CDR3 length: 15 amino acids. V dropped 1 base and J dropped 3 bases, with 13 bases sitting between them.

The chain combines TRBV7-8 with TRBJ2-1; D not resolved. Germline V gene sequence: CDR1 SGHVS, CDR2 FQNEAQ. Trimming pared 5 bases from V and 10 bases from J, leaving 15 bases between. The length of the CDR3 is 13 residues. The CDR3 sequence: CASSNPQFEEQFF. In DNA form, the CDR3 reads TGTGCCAGCAGCAACCCCCAATTTGAAGAGCAGTTCTTC.

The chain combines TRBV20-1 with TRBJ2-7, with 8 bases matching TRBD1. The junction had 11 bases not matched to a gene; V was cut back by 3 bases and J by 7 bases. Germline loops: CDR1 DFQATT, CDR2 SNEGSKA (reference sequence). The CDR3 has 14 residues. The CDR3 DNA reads TGCAGTGCTAGGGGCGGCAGGGGGCCGTCGGAGCAGTACTTC. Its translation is CSARGGRGPSEQYF.

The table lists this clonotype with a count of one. The CDR3 DNA follows: TGTGCCAGCAGCCCCGGGGGGAGCTGGGGCGCAGATACGCAGTATTTT. It is translated as CASSPGGSWGADTQYF. V and J are TRBV7-9 and TRBJ2-3, with 7 bases identical to TRBD2. V gave up 5 bases and J gave up 4 bases; unmatched junction bases: 12. The CDR3 covers 16 residues. The germline V gene has CDR1 SEHNR and CDR2 FQNEAQ (reference sequence). Using reference TRBV7-9 and TRBJ2-3 for the parts outside the CDR3, the full variable domain is DTGVSQNPRHKITKRGQNVTFRCDPISEHNRLYWYRQTLGQGPEFLTYFQNEAQLEKSRLLSDRFSAERPKGSFSTLEIQRTEQGDSAMYLCASSPGGSWGADTQYFGPGTRLTVL.

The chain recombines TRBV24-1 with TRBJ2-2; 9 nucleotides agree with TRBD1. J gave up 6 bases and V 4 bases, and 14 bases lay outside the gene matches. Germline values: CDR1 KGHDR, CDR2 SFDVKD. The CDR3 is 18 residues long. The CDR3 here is CATSERLAWTGVPGELFF. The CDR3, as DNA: TGTGCCACCAGTGAGCGATTGGCCTGGACAGGGGTCCCCGGGGAGCTGTTTTTT.

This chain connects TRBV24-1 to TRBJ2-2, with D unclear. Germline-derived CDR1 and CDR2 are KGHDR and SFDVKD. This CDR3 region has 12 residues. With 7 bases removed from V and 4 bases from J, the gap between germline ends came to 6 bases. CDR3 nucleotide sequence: TGTGCCACCAGGGATCCCACCGGGGAGCTGTTTTTT. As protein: CATRDPTGELFF.

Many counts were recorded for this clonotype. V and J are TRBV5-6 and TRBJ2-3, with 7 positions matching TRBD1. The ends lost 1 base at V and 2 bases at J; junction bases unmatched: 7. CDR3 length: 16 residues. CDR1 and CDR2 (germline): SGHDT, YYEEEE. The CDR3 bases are TGTGCCAGCAGCTTGACCTGGGACAGATACACAGATACGCAGTATTTT. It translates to CASSLTWDRYTDTQYF. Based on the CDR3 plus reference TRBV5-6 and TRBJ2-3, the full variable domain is DAGVTQSPTHLIKTRGQQVTLRCSPKSGHDTVSWYQQALGQGPQFIFQYYEEEERQRGNFPDRFSGHQFPNYSSELNVNALLLGDSALYLCASSLTWDRYTDTQYFGPGTRLTVL.

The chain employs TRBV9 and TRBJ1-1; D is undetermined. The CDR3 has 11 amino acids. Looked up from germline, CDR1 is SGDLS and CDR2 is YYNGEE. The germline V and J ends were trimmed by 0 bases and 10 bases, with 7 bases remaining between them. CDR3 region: CASSVGAVAFF. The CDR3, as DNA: TGTGCCAGCAGCGTAGGGGCAGTAGCTTTCTTT.

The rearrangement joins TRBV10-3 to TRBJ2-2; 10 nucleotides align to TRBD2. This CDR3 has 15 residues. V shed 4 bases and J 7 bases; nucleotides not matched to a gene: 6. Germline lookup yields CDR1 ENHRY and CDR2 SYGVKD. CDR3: CAISAERGGNGELFF. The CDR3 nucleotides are TGTGCCATCAGTGCCGAGCGGGGGGGCAACGGGGAGCTGTTTTTT.

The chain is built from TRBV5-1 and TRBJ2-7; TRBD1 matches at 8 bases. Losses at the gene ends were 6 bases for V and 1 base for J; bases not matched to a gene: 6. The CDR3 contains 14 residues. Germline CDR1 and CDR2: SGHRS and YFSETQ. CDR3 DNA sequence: TGCGCCAGCATGATGGGACAGGAGTCCTACGAGCAGTACTTC. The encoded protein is CASMMGQESYEQYF. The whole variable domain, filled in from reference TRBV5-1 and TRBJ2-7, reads KAGVTQTPRYLIKTRGQQVTLSCSPISGHRSVSWYQQTPGQGLQFLFEYFSETQRNKGNFPGRFSGRQFSNSRSEMNVSTLELGDSALYLCASMMGQESYEQYFGPGTRLTVT.

The CDR3 here is CASSLARANTEAFF. In DNA, the CDR3 is TGTGCCAGCAGCTTGGCAAGGGCGAACACTGAAGCTTTCTTT. The chain has TRBV5-4 and TRBJ1-1; D remains ambiguous. V was cut by 0 bases and J by 1 base, with 7 bases left in between. Germline CDR1 and CDR2: SGHNT and YYREEE (reference sequence). This CDR3 is built from 14 residues.

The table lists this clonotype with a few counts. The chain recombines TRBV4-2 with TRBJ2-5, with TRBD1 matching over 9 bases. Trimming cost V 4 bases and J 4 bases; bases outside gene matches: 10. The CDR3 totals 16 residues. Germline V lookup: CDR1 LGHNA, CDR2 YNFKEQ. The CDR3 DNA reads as TGTGCCAGCAGCCCCCCGGGACAGGGATCAGGAGAGACCCAGTACTTC. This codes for CASSPPGQGSGETQYF.

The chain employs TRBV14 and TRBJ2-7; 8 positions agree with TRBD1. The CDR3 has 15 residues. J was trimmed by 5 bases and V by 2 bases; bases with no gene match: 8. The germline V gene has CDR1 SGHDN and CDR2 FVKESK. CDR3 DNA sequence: TGTGCCAGCAGCCAACTGGGGACAGGAGGCAACGAGCAGTACTTC. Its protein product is CASSQLGTGGNEQYF.

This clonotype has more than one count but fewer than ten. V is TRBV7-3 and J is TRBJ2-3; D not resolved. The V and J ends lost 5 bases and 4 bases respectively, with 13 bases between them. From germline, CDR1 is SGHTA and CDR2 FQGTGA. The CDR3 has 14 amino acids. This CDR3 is CASSPSGGADTQYF. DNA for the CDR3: TGTGCCAGCAGCCCCAGTGGTGGTGCAGATACGCAGTATTTT. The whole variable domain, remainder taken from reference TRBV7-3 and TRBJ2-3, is GAGVSQTPSNKVTEKGKYVELRCDPISGHTALYWYRQSLGQGPEFLIYFQGTGAADDSGLPNDRFFAVRPEGSVSTLKIQRTERGDSAVYLCASSPSGGADTQYFGPGTRLTVL.

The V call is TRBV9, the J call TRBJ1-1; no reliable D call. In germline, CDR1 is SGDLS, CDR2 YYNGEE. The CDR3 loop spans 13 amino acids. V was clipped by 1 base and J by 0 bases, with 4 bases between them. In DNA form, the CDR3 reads TGTGCCAGCAGCGTATATGTGAACACTGAAGCTTTCTTT. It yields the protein CASSVYVNTEAFF.

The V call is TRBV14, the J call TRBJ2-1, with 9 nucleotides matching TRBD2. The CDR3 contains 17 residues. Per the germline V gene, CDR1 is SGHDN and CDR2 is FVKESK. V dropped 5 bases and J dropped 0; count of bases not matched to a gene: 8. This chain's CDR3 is CASSMDRAGGSYNEQFF. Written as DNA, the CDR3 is TGTGCCAGCAGCATGGACAGAGCGGGAGGCTCCTACAATGAGCAGTTCTTC.

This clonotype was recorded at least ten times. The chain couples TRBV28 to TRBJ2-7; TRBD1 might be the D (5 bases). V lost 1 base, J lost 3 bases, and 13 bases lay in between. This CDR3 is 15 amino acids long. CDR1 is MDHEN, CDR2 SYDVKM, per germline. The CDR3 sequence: CASSLYSVGVYEQYF. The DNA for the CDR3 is TGTGCCAGCAGTTTATACAGCGTAGGGGTCTACGAGCAGTACTTC.

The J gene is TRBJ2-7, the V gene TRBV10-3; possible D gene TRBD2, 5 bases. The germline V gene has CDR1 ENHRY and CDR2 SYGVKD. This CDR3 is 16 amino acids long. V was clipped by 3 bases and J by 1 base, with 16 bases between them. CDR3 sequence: CAISDIRTGMSYEQYF. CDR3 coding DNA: TGTGCCATCAGTGACATCCGCACCGGGATGTCCTACGAGCAGTACTTC.